Listed here are 22 T cell receptor beta chains from one sample, sequenced in a study of OX40 agonist ivuxolimab in advanced cancers. Clones were sequenced by immunoSEQ multiplex PCR, and TCRdb holds only the in-frame ones, with some missing. The sample consists of 65,000 to 90,000 clones, approximately 85% of them appearing once. Sequencing was performed on CD4+ or CD8+ T cells sorted from blood, taken in a trial of the OX40 agonist ivuxolimab. The receptors originated from an adult with an advanced solid tumor such as melanoma, head and neck, liver or kidney cancer.

The gene calls are TRBV2 and TRBJ1-5; the match to TRBD1 covers 9 bases. This CDR3 is 15 amino acids long. Germline CDR1 reads SNHLY; CDR2 reads FYNNEI. Trimming cost V 6 bases and J 0 bases; bases outside gene matches: 3. In DNA, the CDR3 is TGTGCCAGCAGCGTGACAGGGGGTAGCAATCAGCCCCAGCATTTT. Its translation is CASSVTGGSNQPQHF.

The chain employs TRBV7-2 and TRBJ2-3; 11 positions match TRBD2. J was trimmed by 4 bases and V by 0 bases; bases with no gene match: 9. Germline values: CDR1 SGHTA, CDR2 FQGNSA. The CDR3 totals 18 residues. CDR3: CASSLAFSGRVQADTQYF. The DNA for the CDR3 is TGTGCCAGCAGCTTAGCCTTTAGCGGGAGGGTCCAGGCAGATACGCAGTATTTT.

The V call is TRBV9, the J call TRBJ1-6, with TRBD1 identical over 9 bases. From germline, CDR1 is SGDLS and CDR2 YYNGEE. CDR3 length equals 15 residues. Trimming removed 2 bases from V and 10 bases from J; junction bases left unmatched: 7. The CDR3 DNA is TGTGCCAGCAGCGTGGGGACAGGGACTGGGTCACCCCTCCACTTT. It is translated as CASSVGTGTGSPLHF.

This chain uses TRBV18 with TRBJ2-5; TRBD2 might be the D (6 bases). V was shortened by 1 base and J by 0 bases, with 12 bases between the two germline ends. This CDR3 has 16 amino acids. Germline CDR1 is KGHSH and CDR2 is LQKENI. The CDR3 DNA reads TGTGCCAGCTCACCACTTAGCGGTGGGTACCAAGAGACCCAGTACTTC. As protein: CASSPLSGGYQETQYF.

This rearrangement joins TRBV6-5 to TRBJ2-7; 10 bases fit TRBD1. The length of the CDR3 is 15 residues. CDR1 is MNHEY and CDR2 is SVGAGI in the germline V gene. Unmatched junction bases numbered 7, after V lost 2 bases and J lost 6 bases. Here the CDR3 reads CASSYEGTGAGEQYF. The CDR3 nucleotides are TGTGCCAGCAGTTACGAGGGGACAGGGGCTGGCGAGCAGTACTTC.

V is TRBV7-9 and J is TRBJ1-1; the D gene is possibly TRBD1 (5 bases). The CDR3 is 17 residues long. Germline V gene data show CDR1 as SEHNR and CDR2 as FQNEAQ (reference sequence). The V end was cut by 1 base, the J end by 1 base, with 16 bases between. The CDR3 here is CASSLVGQGGENTEAFF. The CDR3 nucleotides read TGTGCCAGCAGCTTAGTCGGGCAGGGCGGGGAGAACACTGAAGCTTTCTTT. The complete variable domain, with remaining parts taken from reference TRBV7-9 and TRBJ1-1, reads DTGVSQNPRHKITKRGQNVTFRCDPISEHNRLYWYRQTLGQGPEFLTYFQNEAQLEKSRLLSDRFSAERPKGSFSTLEIQRTEQGDSAMYLCASSLVGQGGENTEAFFGQGTRLTVV.

The V gene is TRBV7-2, the J gene TRBJ2-1, with 7 bases lining up with TRBD2. With 3 bases clipped from V and 5 bases from J, the junction kept 4 bases outside the gene matches. The CDR3 length is 14 residues. Germline V CDR1 and CDR2: SGHTA, FQGNSA. The CDR3: CASSLLAVHNEQFF. CDR3 sequence (DNA): TGTGCCAGCAGCTTGCTAGCGGTCCACAATGAGCAGTTCTTC.

The V and J genes are TRBV7-8 and TRBJ2-3, with 8 bases fitting TRBD2. From germline, CDR1 is SGHVS and CDR2 FQNEAQ. After removal of 5 bases from V and 0 bases from J, the junction contained 7 bases not matched to a gene. CDR3 length: 16 amino acids. CDR3 residues: CASSTLAGSSTDTQYF. CDR3 in DNA: TGTGCCAGCAGCACATTAGCGGGGTCTAGCACAGATACGCAGTATTTT. The complete variable domain, with remaining parts taken from reference TRBV7-8 and TRBJ2-3, reads GAGVSQSPRYKVAKRGQDVALRCDPISGHVSLFWYQQALGQGPEFLTYFQNEAQLDKSGLPSDRFFAERPEGSVSTLKIQRTQQEDSAVYLCASSTLAGSSTDTQYFGPGTRLTVL.

The chain joins TRBV19 to TRBJ2-1; D unclear. Between the trimmed V and J ends, which lost 6 bases and 5 bases, there was a span of 8 bases. CDR1 and CDR2 from the germline V gene are LNHDA and SQIVND (reference sequence). The CDR3 runs 12 residues. The CDR3 loop is CASSLTNNEQFF. CDR3 DNA: TGTGCCAGTAGCTTAACTAACAATGAGCAGTTCTTC. The full variable domain, with the rest looked up from reference TRBV19 and TRBJ2-1, is DGGITQSPKYLFRKEGQNVTLSCEQNLNHDAMYWYRQDPGQGLRLIYYSQIVNDFQKGDIAEGYSVSREKKESFPLTVTSAQKNPTAFYLCASSLTNNEQFFGPGTRLTVL.

This sequence joins TRBV7-2 and TRBJ2-1, with 10 bases fitting TRBD1. The junction had 4 bases not matched to a gene; V was cut back by 4 bases and J by 4 bases. CDR3 length: 15 amino acids. Germline-derived CDR1 and CDR2 are SGHTA and FQGNSA. CDR3 in DNA: TGTGCCAGCAGCTCACCGGGACAGGGGTACAATGAGCAGTTCTTC. Its translation is CASSSPGQGYNEQFF.

This clone was counted a single time. The J gene is TRBJ2-5, the V gene TRBV29-1, with D possibly being TRBD2 (6 bases). This CDR3 comprises 12 residues. Germline V gives CDR1 SQVTM, CDR2 ANQGSEA. Trimming took 2 bases from V and 11 from J, leaving 15 bases between them. This CDR3 reads CSVERGLGGQYF. The CDR3 DNA is TGCAGCGTTGAAAGGGGACTCGGCGGGCAGTACTTC.

The J gene is TRBJ1-5, the V gene TRBV19; the match to TRBD1 covers 11 bases. J was trimmed by 4 bases and V by 7 bases; bases with no gene match: 15. CDR1 is LNHDA and CDR2 is SQIVND in the germline V gene (reference sequence). The CDR3 has 18 amino acids. The CDR3 nucleotides read TGTGCCAGTAAGCCTCTCGCCGGGACAGGGGGAGGGAATCAGCCCCAGCATTTT. It yields the protein CASKPLAGTGGGNQPQHF.

The V call is TRBV9, the J call TRBJ2-3; D may be TRBD2 (6 bases). Trimming shortened V by 4 bases and J by 2 bases, and 17 bases separated the two germline ends. The germline CDR1 and CDR2 sequences are SGDLS and YYNGEE. The CDR3 covers 16 residues. CDR3 DNA: TGTGCCAGCAGCCCTGCCCCGGGACTTTCCACAGATACGCAGTATTTT. This translates into CASSPAPGLSTDTQYF.

This sequence joins TRBV18 and TRBJ1-1; possibly TRBD1 for D (6 bases). CDR1 and CDR2 (germline): KGHSH, LQKENI. The CDR3 sequence is 15 residues long. Trimming removed 2 bases from V and 1 base from J, with 11 bases in between. CDR3 in DNA: TGTGCCAGCTCACCATTGGACAGCGCGAACACTGAAGCTTTCTTT. It specifies CASSPLDSANTEAFF.

The chain has TRBV15 and TRBJ1-2; weak D call: TRBD1 (5 bases). Trimming left V 0 bases short and J 3 bases short, with 8 bases between. CDR1 is LNHNV and CDR2 is YYDKDF in the germline V gene (reference sequence). CDR3 size: 14 residues. CDR3 loop: CATSREGLDYGYTF. DNA of the CDR3: TGTGCCACCAGCAGAGAGGGGCTGGACTATGGCTACACCTTC.

The chain joins TRBV1 to TRBJ1-1. TRBV1 is reported as a pseudogene. The length of the CDR3 is 14 residues. The CDR3 sequence: CTSSQDRGNTEAFF. DNA of the CDR3: TGCACCAGCAGCCAAGATAGAGGGAACACTGAAGCTTTCTTT.

This chain uses TRBV7-8 with TRBJ1-3, with D uncertain. Germline V CDR1 and CDR2: SGHVS, FQNEAQ. Trimming shortened V by 4 bases and J by 0 bases, and 10 bases separated the two germline ends. The CDR3 loop spans 15 amino acids. Here the CDR3 reads CASSWVPLSGNTIYF. Written as DNA, the CDR3 is TGTGCCAGCAGCTGGGTCCCGCTCTCTGGAAACACCATATATTTT.

This clone showed up just a few times. This chain connects TRBV27 to TRBJ1-2; D is unclear. The V gene's germline CDR1 is MNHEY and CDR2 SMNVEV (reference sequence). Trimming pared 1 base from V and 0 bases from J, leaving 21 bases between. The CDR3 loop spans 19 amino acids. In DNA form, the CDR3 reads TGTGCCAGCAGTTTATTTGCCCTCGGAGAGCGGGGTACTAACTATGGCTACACCTTC. It encodes CASSLFALGERGTNYGYTF.

The CDR3 bases are TGTGCCAGCAGCTTAGCGAGAGGACAGTTGAATGAGCAGTTCTTC. Its translation is CASSLARGQLNEQFF. The chain couples TRBV7-9 to TRBJ2-1; D perhaps matches TRBD1 (6 bases). Germline V gives CDR1 SEHNR, CDR2 FQNEAQ (reference sequence). With 0 bases removed from V and 7 bases from J, the gap between germline ends came to 13 bases. The CDR3 is 15 amino acids.

CDR3 DNA: TGTGCCAGCAGCAAAACAGGGGCCGGGGAGCTGTTTTTT. This gives the protein CASSKTGAGELFF. The rearrangement uses TRBV5-6 and TRBJ2-2, with TRBD1 matching over 7 bases. Germline V gives CDR1 SGHDT, CDR2 YYEEEE. The CDR3 totals 13 residues. V lost 4 bases to trimming and J lost 6 bases; unmatched junction nucleotides: 3.

The chain links TRBV7-9 to TRBJ2-7; no clear D gene. Trimming took off 4 bases at V and 1 base at J, with 5 bases between the two ends. CDR1 SEHNR and CDR2 FQNEAQ come from the germline V gene (reference sequence). This CDR3 spans 12 amino acids. Here the CDR3 DNA reads TGTGCCAGCAGCTCACATTCCTACGAGCAGTACTTC. Translation gives CASSSHSYEQYF.

The genes are TRBV6-5 and TRBJ1-3; weak D call: TRBD1 (5 bases). CDR3 length equals 14 residues. With 9 bases removed from V and 0 bases from J, the gap between germline ends came to 12 bases. CDR1 MNHEY and CDR2 SVGAGI come from the germline V gene. CDR3 bases: TGTGCCAGTCTTGACAGATTCTCTGGAAACACCATATATTTT. This sequence encodes CASLDRFSGNTIYF.